These T cell receptor beta chains were read from a single sample in a study of glioma-infiltrating T cells after dendritic cell vaccination. The table came from immunoSEQ multiplex PCR; TCRdb's copy has only in-frame clones and leaves some out. The sample has more than 45,000 clones; about 86% are singletons. The source material was blood, sampled after dendritic cell vaccination. The receptors come from a human donor with glioblastoma. CDR3s include the opening cysteine and the closing phenylalanine or tryptophan. Each record gives: V gene, J gene, D gene, clone size, CDR3 protein, CDR3 DNA. The D gene is left open where the match is weak. The size field is filled for only some rows; it gives once, few, many or a size class.

TRBV27	TRBJ2-1	TRBD2	.	CATVTSGGSGEQFF	TGTGCCACCGTGACTAGCGGGGGAAGCGGTGAGCAGTTCTTC
TRBV5-1	TRBJ1-2	TRBD1	.	CASSLGWDSFGYTF	TGCGCCAGCAGCTTGGGTTGGGACAGTTTTGGCTACACCTTC
TRBV11-3	TRBJ2-1	.	.	CASSLDSQGEQFF	TGTGCCAGCAGCTTAGATTCGCAGGGCGAGCAGTTCTTC
TRBV29-1	TRBJ1-1	.	.	CSVAENTEAFF	TGCAGCGTGGCAGAGAACACTGAAGCTTTCTTT
TRBV7-2	TRBJ2-5	.	.	CASSPGGAGRETQYF	TGTGCCAGCAGCCCGGGTGGGGCGGGGAGAGAGACCCAGTACTTC
TRBV4-2	TRBJ2-5	.	once	CASSQELPGVGQETQYF	TGTGCCAGCAGCCAAGAATTGCCGGGGGTGGGCCAAGAGACCCAGTACTTC
TRBV4-3	TRBJ2-7	.	.	CASSPQVPDKEQYF	TGCGCCAGCAGCCCCCAGGTTCCAGATAAGGAGCAGTACTTC
TRBV11-2	TRBJ2-7	.	once	CASSIFGTPFEQYF	TGTGCCAGCAGCATCTTTGGGACACCATTCGAGCAGTACTTC
TRBV11-2	TRBJ1-5	.	.	CASSLGYSNQPQHF	TGTGCCAGCAGCTTAGGTTATAGCAATCAGCCCCAGCATTTT
TRBV7-9	TRBJ1-3	.	.	CASSGAGRMGNTIYF	TGTGCCAGCAGCGGTGCGGGCAGGATGGGGAACACCATATATTTT
TRBV25-1	TRBJ1-4	.	.	CASSDSRDDEKLFF	TGTGCCAGCAGTGATTCCAGGGATGATGAAAAACTGTTTTTT
TRBV10-1	TRBJ1-1	.	.	CASSPQGRDGTEAFF	TGCGCCAGCAGCCCCCAGGGCAGGGATGGCACTGAAGCTTTCTTT
TRBV7-9	TRBJ2-7	.	.	CASSLDLGHHEQYF	TGTGCCAGCAGCTTAGACTTGGGCCACCACGAGCAGTACTTC
TRBV6-1	TRBJ2-2	TRBD2	.	CASSEAQGLDTGELFF	TGTGCCAGCAGTGAAGCGCAGGGACTAGACACCGGGGAGCTGTTTTTT
TRBV18	TRBJ1-6	.	.	CASSREAYNSPLHF	TGTGCCAGCTCACGGGAGGCCTATAATTCACCCCTCCACTTT
TRBV4-1	TRBJ1-3	TRBD1	.	CASSPTGGGGNTIYF	TGCGCCAGCAGCCCAACAGGGGGCGGTGGAAACACCATATATTTT
TRBV30	TRBJ1-4	.	.	CAWKGWKGVGEKLFF	TGTGCCTGGAAAGGGTGGAAGGGGGTTGGCGAAAAACTGTTTTTT
TRBV19	TRBJ1-2	.	.	CASSIDRVSGYTF	TGTGCCAGTAGTATAGACAGGGTCTCCGGCTACACCTTC
TRBV19	TRBJ2-2	.	.	CATNSETGELFF	TGTGCCACGAACAGTGAGACCGGGGAGCTGTTTTTT
TRBV11-2	TRBJ2-2	TRBD2	few	CASSLTSGRGSTGELFF	TGTGCCAGCAGCCTCACTAGTGGGAGGGGATCGACCGGGGAGCTGTTTTTT
TRBV5-6	TRBJ1-1	.	.	CASSLDRATEAFF	TGTGCCAGCAGCTTGGACAGGGCCACTGAAGCTTTCTTT
TRBV11-1	TRBJ2-2	TRBD2	few	CASSRTSGGNGGELFF	TGTGCCAGCAGCCGGACTAGCGGGGGGAACGGCGGGGAGCTGTTTTTT
TRBV5-3	TRBJ2-7	.	once	CARQQEHTYEQYF	TGTGCCAGACAACAGGAACATACCTACGAGCAGTACTTC
TRBV9	TRBJ1-1	.	.	CASSARRGGTMNTEAFF	TGTGCCAGCAGCGCCCGCCGAGGGGGGACTATGAACACTGAAGCTTTCTTT
TRBV30	TRBJ1-2	TRBD1	.	CAWSVVTGAYYTF	TGTGCCTGGAGTGTAGTTACAGGGGCTTACTACACCTTC
TRBV5-1	TRBJ2-3	.	.	CASNRDTSMDTQYF	TGCGCCAGCAACCGGGACACATCCATGGATACGCAGTATTTT
TRBV19	TRBJ2-1	.	.	CASTQDRSSYNEQFF	TGTGCCAGTACGCAAGACAGGAGCTCCTACAATGAGCAGTTCTTC
TRBV7-3	TRBJ2-1	TRBD1	.	CASSPGQLNEQFF	TGTGCCAGCAGCCCGGGACAGCTCAATGAGCAGTTCTTC
TRBV5-1	TRBJ1-1	.	.	CASSHSGAEAFF	TGCGCCAGCAGCCACTCGGGAGCTGAAGCTTTCTTT
TRBV7-9	TRBJ2-7	TRBD1	few	CASSKQGTSYEQYF	TGTGCCAGCAGCAAACAGGGGACCTCCTACGAGCAGTACTTC
TRBV7-9	TRBJ2-2	TRBD2	.	CASSRLAGNTGELFF	TGTGCCAGCAGCCGGCTAGCGGGTAACACCGGGGAGCTGTTTTTT
TRBV6-1	TRBJ1-2	TRBD1	once	CASSAGQGANGYTF	TGTGCCAGCAGTGCGGGACAGGGGGCGAATGGCTACACCTTC
TRBV6-6	TRBJ2-5	TRBD1	.	CASSLPRGRWETQYF	TGTGCCAGCAGTTTACCTAGGGGGCGCTGGGAGACCCAGTACTTC
TRBV19	TRBJ2-5	TRBD2	.	CASSIEGIAGGLRETQYF	TGTGCCAGTAGTATAGAAGGAATAGCGGGGGGTCTGAGGGAGACCCAGTACTTC
TRBV5-5	TRBJ2-7	TRBD2	.	CASSLVGRGGSYEQYF	TGTGCCAGCAGCTTGGTTGGGCGCGGGGGCTCCTACGAGCAGTACTTC
TRBV5-1	TRBJ2-4	.	.	CASSLEEGALFNIQYF	TGCGCCAGCAGCTTGGAGGAGGGGGCTTTGTTCAACATTCAGTACTTC
TRBV18	TRBJ1-5	.	few	CASSQRGGNQPQHF	TGTGCCAGCTCTCAAAGGGGTGGCAATCAGCCCCAGCATTTT
TRBV4-3	TRBJ2-3	.	.	CASSRGRYTDTQYF	TGCGCCAGCAGCCGAGGCCGGTACACAGATACGCAGTATTTT
TRBV10-3	TRBJ2-1	TRBD1	.	CAIRPGTGWDEQFF	TGTGCCATCCGACCCGGGACAGGGTGGGATGAGCAGTTCTTC
TRBV7-9	TRBJ2-7	TRBD2	once	CASSPHRGGEGEYEQYF	TGTGCCAGCAGCCCACACCGTGGAGGGGAGGGTGAATACGAGCAGTACTTC
TRBV9	TRBJ2-2	TRBD2	.	CASSVGGGNTGELFF	TGTGCCAGCAGCGTAGGCGGGGGAAACACCGGGGAGCTGTTTTTT
TRBV27	TRBJ2-6	TRBD2	.	CASSYGGFSGANVLTF	TGTGCCAGCAGTTACGGGGGGTTCTCTGGGGCCAACGTCCTGACTTTC
TRBV28	TRBJ1-1	.	.	CASSPGGGVQTEAFF	TGTGCCAGCAGCCCTGGGGGGGGCGTGCAGACTGAAGCTTTCTTT
TRBV11-3	TRBJ1-6	TRBD1	.	CASSSGGTGSPLHF	TGTGCCAGCAGCTCAGGGGGGACGGGCTCACCCCTCCACTTT
TRBV5-1	TRBJ1-1	.	few	CASKAGLNTEAFF	TGCGCCAGCAAAGCAGGGTTGAACACTGAAGCTTTCTTT
TRBV7-9	TRBJ2-5	.	.	CASSFRQLQETQYF	TGTGCCAGCAGCTTTAGACAGCTACAAGAGACCCAGTACTTC
TRBV19	TRBJ2-2	TRBD1	.	CASSIRGQGAGELFF	TGTGCCAGTAGTATTAGAGGACAGGGGGCCGGGGAGCTGTTTTTT
TRBV25-1	TRBJ1-4	.	.	CASSDQNEKLFF	TGTGCCAGCAGTGATCAAAATGAAAAACTGTTTTTT
TRBV7-9	TRBJ1-1	.	few	CASSATDSNTEAFF	TGTGCCAGCAGCGCAACGGACAGTAACACTGAAGCTTTCTTT
TRBV29-1	TRBJ1-1	TRBD1	once	CSVGDRGYTEAFF	TGCAGCGTTGGGGACAGGGGATATACTGAAGCTTTCTTT
TRBV9	TRBJ2-2	.	.	CASSVVESGSTGELFF	TGTGCCAGCAGCGTAGTAGAATCAGGGTCCACCGGGGAGCTGTTTTTT
TRBV5-1	TRBJ1-1	.	.	CASSLKRSSVTEAFF	TGCGCCAGCAGCTTGAAGAGGAGTAGTGTCACTGAAGCTTTCTTT
TRBV4-2	TRBJ1-4	.	.	CASSQDKGPREKLFF	TGTGCCAGCAGCCAAGATAAGGGGCCGAGGGAAAAACTGTTTTTT
TRBV9	TRBJ2-1	TRBD2	.	CASSVVAWAGVFF	TGTGCCAGCAGCGTAGTGGCCTGGGCGGGGGTGTTCTTC